These T cell receptor beta chains were read from a single sample in a study of shared clonotypes between healthy human individuals. Here immunoSEQ multiplex PCR was the method, and the copy in TCRdb shows in-frame clones only, minus some. The sample has over a million clones, more than 75% seen once. Material: memory CD4+ T cells from PBMCs. These receptors all come from a man in his late teens or twenties in good health. Some clones in this sample may be carry-over from other donors' samples. CDR3s include the opening cysteine and the closing phenylalanine or tryptophan. Expanded clones get a size class; other rows say once, few or many, or leave the size out.

CDR3 protein,V gene,clone size,J gene
CASSPGTTPTSYEQYF,TRBV4-1,NA,TRBJ2-7
CASSLDGLAGQLSTDTQYF,TRBV7-2,NA,TRBJ2-3
CASSQEGQGGNEQFF,TRBV4-3,NA,TRBJ2-1
CASSFEGDYLQETQYF,TRBV5-6,NA,TRBJ2-5
CASSLEGGGAYTEAFF,TRBV5-1,few,TRBJ1-1
CASSPEGTSTDTQYF,TRBV5-4,NA,TRBJ2-3
CAISMARDEQFF,TRBV10-3,NA,TRBJ2-1
CAASTGQGSEQYF,TRBV6-5,NA,TRBJ2-7
CASRGRGHGYTF,TRBV6-5,NA,TRBJ1-2
CASRPHRDANYGYTF,TRBV28,NA,TRBJ1-2
CASSPGATRGGNTQYF,TRBV7-9,NA,TRBJ2-3
CASSPSVTTSEQYF,TRBV2,few,TRBJ2-7
CAWGLAGEAFTDTQYF,TRBV30,NA,TRBJ2-3
CASSYTFGLVEGYTF,TRBV6-6,once,TRBJ1-2
CAISEAGSGNTIYF,TRBV10-3,NA,TRBJ1-3
CASSERGYSNQPQHF,TRBV2,NA,TRBJ1-5
CASSTSGSSYNEQFF,TRBV28,once,TRBJ2-1
CASSPQGGNTGELFF,TRBV6-1,NA,TRBJ2-2
CASSLGGRGTDTQYF,TRBV7-9,few,TRBJ2-3
CASSPNRASSGANVLTF,TRBV18,NA,TRBJ2-6
CTSDIGQSSYNEQFF,TRBV1,NA,TRBJ2-1
CASRDMPYSGLKAFF,TRBV6-5,NA,TRBJ1-1
CASRELTRDEQFF,TRBV27,once,TRBJ2-1
CASTSGVGTPGYEKLFF,TRBV28,few,TRBJ1-4
CASSPAPTYEQYF,TRBV18,few,TRBJ2-7
CASSPPWDSGANVLTF,TRBV5-1,NA,TRBJ2-6
CASSFPAYTEAFF,TRBV11-2,NA,TRBJ1-1
CASSLAPSGQGDYEQFF,TRBV5-1,NA,TRBJ2-1
CASSPNRASNTGELFF,TRBV7-3,NA,TRBJ2-2
CASSQEWSSADTQYF,TRBV4-2,once,TRBJ2-3
CASSLSGQETQYF,TRBV28,NA,TRBJ2-5
CASSPRRVTDTQYF,TRBV14,NA,TRBJ2-3
CASAPPRQGILGDNEQFF,TRBV12-5,NA,TRBJ2-1
CASSLGGQGPYEQYF,TRBV7-9,many,TRBJ2-7
CASSLAGGPYEQYF,TRBV7-3,NA,TRBJ2-7
CASSRQIYNEQFF,TRBV14,NA,TRBJ2-1
CAISEDGGDTDTQYF,TRBV10-3,NA,TRBJ2-3
CASSLGIVRAYEQYF,TRBV5-5,once,TRBJ2-7
CASSPGNNEKLFF,TRBV18,NA,TRBJ1-4
CASSLGGGEAFF,TRBV6-5,NA,TRBJ1-1
CASSQPGLAGGRETQYF,TRBV7-9,NA,TRBJ2-5
CSVEVMTRATSTDTQYF,TRBV29-1,once,TRBJ2-3
CSVEGSGGYTF,TRBV29-1,NA,TRBJ1-2
CASKQQVSGHEQYF,TRBV2,NA,TRBJ2-7